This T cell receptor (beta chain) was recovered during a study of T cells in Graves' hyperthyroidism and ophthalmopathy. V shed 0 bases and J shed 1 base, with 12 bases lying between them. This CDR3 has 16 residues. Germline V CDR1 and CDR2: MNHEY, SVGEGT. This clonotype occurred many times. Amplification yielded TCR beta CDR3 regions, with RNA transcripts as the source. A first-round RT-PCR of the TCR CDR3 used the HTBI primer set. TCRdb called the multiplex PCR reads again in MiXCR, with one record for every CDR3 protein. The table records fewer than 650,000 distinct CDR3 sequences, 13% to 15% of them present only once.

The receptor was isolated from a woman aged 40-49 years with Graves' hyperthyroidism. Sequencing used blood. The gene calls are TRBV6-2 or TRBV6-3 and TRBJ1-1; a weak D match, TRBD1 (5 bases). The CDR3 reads CASSYSGRASNTEAFF. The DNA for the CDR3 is TGTGCCAGCAGTTACTCGGGCAGGGCCTCGAACACTGAAGCTTTCTTT.